The 24 T cell receptor beta chains presented below share a single source sample, sequenced in a study of response to subunit inactivated influenza vaccine. Each CDR3 protein is one row after TCRdb ran MiXCR on the RT-PCR reads. The sample comprises 500,000 or so distinct CDR3 sequences, 15% to 20% of which are singletons, and less than 4% rests with the top ten. The sequenced sample was CD4+ T cells sorted from PBMCs, obtained roughly 24 months after vaccination. These receptors were obtained from a man between 50 and 75 years old who received an inactivated influenza vaccine.

The chain couples TRBV12-3 or TRBV12-4 to TRBJ1-1; a weak D match, TRBD1 (5 bases). Trimming took off 7 bases at V and 4 bases at J, with 13 bases between the two ends. CDR3 size: 13 residues. CDR3 DNA: TGTGCCAGCACCAGATCGACAGCCACTGAAGCTTTCTTT. Protein sequence: CASTRSTATEAFF.

This clonotype was seen repeatedly, ten times or more. This chain links TRBV20-1 with TRBJ2-3; D not resolved. The CDR3 runs 14 residues. V gave up 0 bases and J gave up 5 bases, with 12 bases separating them. CDR1 is DFQATT, CDR2 SNEGSKA, per germline (reference sequence). In DNA, the CDR3 is TGCAGTGCTAGAGAGGCCCCAATAGGAGATACGCAGTATTTT. This sequence encodes CSAREAPIGDTQYF.

This clonotype came up a few times. The gene calls are TRBV6-1 and TRBJ1-1; D perhaps matches TRBD1 (6 bases). The V gene's germline CDR1 is MNHNS and CDR2 SASEGT. V lost 3 bases and J lost 4, with 15 bases in between. The CDR3 is 15 residues long. The CDR3 DNA is TGTGCCAGCAGTGACCAGGGGAGAATGAGCACTGAAGCTTTCTTT. Its translation: CASSDQGRMSTEAFF.

Only a few counts were recorded for this clonotype. V is TRBV6-1 and J is TRBJ2-3, with TRBD1 matching over 7 bases. Germline values: CDR1 MNHNS, CDR2 SASEGT. V lost 4 bases to trimming and J lost 2 bases; unmatched junction nucleotides: 3. The CDR3 loop spans 14 amino acids. Here the CDR3 reads CASSAGQITDTQYF. The CDR3 coding sequence is TGTGCCAGCAGTGCGGGACAGATCACAGATACGCAGTATTTT.

This clonotype was observed many times. The genes are TRBV4-3 and TRBJ2-3, with D unclear. V was pared by 0 bases and J by 0 bases, with 7 bases between. Germline CDR1 LGHNA, CDR2 YSLEER. The CDR3 loop spans 15 amino acids. DNA for the CDR3: TGCGCCAGCAGCCAAGATTTGCGGAGCACAGATACGCAGTATTTT. Its translation is CASSQDLRSTDTQYF.

The gene calls are TRBV11-1 and TRBJ2-7; D is unclear. Germline CDR1 SGHAT, CDR2 FQDESV (reference sequence). This CDR3 spans 15 amino acids. V was clipped by 1 base and J by 3 bases, with 13 bases between them. CDR3 in DNA: TGTGCCAGCAGCTTAGAAAAGGCGGTTTTCTACGAGCAGTACTTC. This encodes CASSLEKAVFYEQYF.

For the CDR3, the DNA is TGCAGCGTTGACCCGGGTACCGGGGAGCTGTTTTTT. Translation: CSVDPGTGELFF. V is TRBV29-1 and J is TRBJ2-2; no firm D call. Looked up from germline, CDR1 is SQVTM and CDR2 is ANQGSEA. V lost 3 bases and J lost 5, with 7 bases in between. The CDR3 is made up of 12 amino acids.

CDR3 loop: CSVETGPREQFF. CDR3 nucleotides: TGCAGCGTTGAGACAGGTCCCCGGGAGCAGTTCTTC. The V call is TRBV29-1, the J call TRBJ2-1; D perhaps matches TRBD1 (6 bases). In germline, CDR1 is SQVTM, CDR2 ANQGSEA. This CDR3 has 12 residues. Trimming pared 3 bases from V and 10 bases from J, leaving 13 bases between.

This clonotype has just a few counts. The V and J genes are TRBV9 and TRBJ1-4; D possibly corresponds to TRBD1 (5 bases). The length of the CDR3 is 15 residues. Germline loops: CDR1 SGDLS, CDR2 YYNGEE. V lost 0 bases and J lost 10, with 16 bases in between. CDR3 bases: TGTGCCAGCAGCGTAGGTGGGGCCCCGGCAGGAAAACTGTTTTTT. This translates into CASSVGGAPAGKLFF.

This clonotype turned up a few times. The gene calls are TRBV6-1 and TRBJ2-2, with TRBD1 matching 10 bases. Per the germline V gene, CDR1 is MNHNS and CDR2 is SASEGT. Trimming took 6 bases from V and 4 from J; bases not matched to a gene: 5. This CDR3 comprises 15 residues. CDR3 DNA sequence: TGTGCCAGCAGCCAAGGGACAGGGGTCACCGGGGAGCTGTTTTTT. Translated: CASSQGTGVTGELFF.

The genes are TRBV12-3 or TRBV12-4 and TRBJ2-1; 14 nucleotides match TRBD2. This CDR3 is built from 18 residues. V was pared by 1 base and J by 5 bases, with 7 bases of the junction left unmatched. CDR3 residues: CASSLGQPGLAGDNEQFF. The CDR3 DNA is TGTGCCAGCAGTTTAGGTCAACCGGGACTAGCGGGAGACAATGAGCAGTTCTTC.

This chain joins TRBV4-3 and TRBJ2-3; D gene ambiguous. Trimming shortened V by 2 bases and J by 6 bases, and 9 bases separated the two germline ends. Germline V gene lookup returns CDR1 LGHNA and CDR2 YSLEER. This CDR3 has 13 amino acids. As DNA, the CDR3 is TGCGCCAGCAGCCAATTCGAAGCCGATACGCAGTATTTT. Its protein is CASSQFEADTQYF.

The gene calls are TRBV7-2 and TRBJ1-2, with TRBD1 as a possible D gene (6 bases). The CDR3 spans 15 residues. Germline lookup yields CDR1 SGHTA and CDR2 FQGNSA. Trimming shortened V by 5 bases and J by 7 bases, and 20 bases separated the two germline ends. CDR3 sequence (DNA): TGTGCCAGCAGCCCGACGGTAGGGGGGGTCGGTGGCTACACCTTC. Translating it yields CASSPTVGGVGGYTF.

The chain uses TRBV20-1 and TRBJ2-1; 9 bases align to TRBD1. From germline, CDR1 is DFQATT and CDR2 SNEGSKA (reference sequence). CDR3 length: 14 residues. V was clipped by 6 bases and J by 6 bases; unmatched bases: 9. The CDR3 loop reads CSAQTGGLGNEQFF. CDR3 sequence (DNA): TGCAGTGCCCAGACAGGGGGTCTCGGCAATGAGCAGTTCTTC.

This clonotype has a count of ten or more. A read error may account for a junction end that differs from germline. The rearrangement links TRBV5-1 to TRBJ2-7, with D perhaps TRBD1 or TRBD2 (5 bases each). The CDR3 extends over 13 amino acids. Germline assignment: CDR1 SGHRS and CDR2 YFSETQ. CDR3 DNA sequence: TGTGCCAGCAGTTCGGGGCCCTCCTACGAGCAGTACTTC. Translating gives CASSSGPSYEQYF. Based on the CDR3 plus reference TRBV5-1 and TRBJ2-7, the full variable domain is KAGVTQTPRYLIKTRGQQVTLSCSPISGHRSVSWYQQTPGQGLQFLFEYFSETQRNKGNFPGRFSGRQFSNSRSEMNVSTLELGDSALYLCASSSGPSYEQYFGPGTRLTVT.

The chain recombines TRBV4-3 with TRBJ1-2, with a possible D match to TRBD1 (5 bases). V was trimmed by 1 base and J by 4 bases, leaving 13 bases between them. The germline V gene has CDR1 LGHNA and CDR2 YSLEER. This CDR3 region has 15 residues. CDR3 in DNA: TGCGCCAGCAGCCAAGCCGTTGAGGGGTTCTATGGCTACACCTTC. This sequence encodes CASSQAVEGFYGYTF.

This clonotype was counted between two and nine times. The CDR3 is CASSLLAGGLDTQYF. The CDR3 DNA reads as TGTGCCAGCAGCTTACTAGCGGGAGGGCTGGATACGCAGTATTTT. The rearrangement links TRBV7-9 to TRBJ2-3; the match to TRBD2 covers 12 bases. CDR3 length equals 15 residues. V lost 2 bases, J lost 6 bases, and 3 bases stayed unmatched. The germline V gene has CDR1 SEHNR and CDR2 FQNEAQ (reference sequence).

This clonotype occurred a few times. The V call is TRBV13, the J call TRBJ2-7; TRBD1 or TRBD2 may be the D gene (5 bases each). V was pared by 5 bases and J by 5 bases, with 19 bases between. CDR3 size: 15 residues. The germline V gene encodes CDR1 PRHDT and CDR2 FYEKMQ (reference sequence). The chain's CDR3 is CASSPLGRARDEQYF. The CDR3 DNA follows: TGTGCCAGCAGCCCTCTGGGACGGGCCCGGGACGAGCAGTACTTC.

This chain connects TRBV12-3 or TRBV12-4 to TRBJ2-1; a weak D match, TRBD2 (5 bases). The V and J ends lost 2 bases and 15 bases respectively, with 11 bases between them. The CDR3 is 11 amino acids. The CDR3 reads CASSLRDRAFF. The CDR3 region has the DNA TGTGCCAGCAGTTTACGGGATCGGGCGTTCTTC.

This clonotype came up a few times. The J gene is TRBJ1-4, the V gene TRBV5-1; D is unclear. This CDR3 is built from 15 residues. V was trimmed by 4 bases and J by 8 bases, leaving 18 bases between them. The germline V gene encodes CDR1 SGHRS and CDR2 YFSETQ. In DNA form, the CDR3 reads TGCGCCAGCAGCCTCACGGGCAATCTAAGGGAAAAACTGTTTTTT. Encoded protein: CASSLTGNLREKLFF.

The chain is built from TRBV6-1 and TRBJ2-7; D is perhaps TRBD1 or TRBD2 (5 bases each). Per germline, CDR1 MNHNS and CDR2 SASEGT. There are 14 residues in the CDR3. The V end lost 6 bases, the J end lost 5 bases, and 17 bases lay between the germline ends. The CDR3 nucleotides read TGTGCCAGCAGGTCGCAGGGTGGGGGAGACGAGCAGTACTTC. It encodes CASRSQGGGDEQYF.

The chain recombines TRBV5-1 with TRBJ1-2; TRBD1 is a possible D gene (6 bases). CDR3 length: 14 residues. The germline V and J ends were trimmed by 3 bases and 7 bases, with 16 bases remaining between them. The V gene's germline CDR1 is SGHRS and CDR2 YFSETQ. The CDR3 region has the DNA TGCGCCAGCAGCTGGCCGGACAGCGAGGGTGGCTACACCTTC. It encodes CASSWPDSEGGYTF.

This clonotype was picked up a small number of times. This chain connects TRBV4-1 to TRBJ1-6; 8 bases are shared with TRBD1. Losses at the gene ends were 1 base for V and 7 bases for J; bases not matched to a gene: 3. The germline V gene encodes CDR1 MGHRA and CDR2 YSYEKL. This CDR3 region has 15 residues. The CDR3 nucleotides are TGCGCCAGCAGCCAAGGCCAGGGGGCAAATTCACCCCTCCACTTT. Translating gives CASSQGQGANSPLHF.

This clonotype was found many times. The rearrangement links TRBV20-1 to TRBJ2-5; 8 nucleotides line up with TRBD1. The CDR3 runs 14 residues. Germline assignment: CDR1 DFQATT and CDR2 SNEGSKA (reference sequence). Trimming took 3 bases from V and 2 from J; bases not matched to a gene: 5. The CDR3 loop reads CSASDRGLQETQYF. Here the CDR3 DNA reads TGCAGTGCTAGTGACAGGGGACTTCAAGAGACCCAGTACTTC.